The clone carrying this T cell receptor beta chain has at least ten counts. Some clones are missing from TCRdb's copy, which holds only in-frame ones; the method was immunoSEQ multiplex PCR. This repertoire shows around 200,000 clones, over 70% found once; its top ten account for approximately 2.9%. The data were obtained in a study of blood T cell repertoires in COVID-19. The CDR3 is 16 residues long. The germline V gene encodes CDR1 MNHEY and CDR2 SVGAGI. V lost 0 bases and J lost 3, with 9 bases in between. V usage is TRBV6-5 and J usage is TRBJ1-6; D remains ambiguous. The sample consisted of peripheral blood. The clonotype was recovered from a man aged 50-60 years with active or convalescent COVID-19. CDR3 nucleotides: TGTGCCAGCAGTTACTCGGCAGGCGTCTATAATTCACCCCTCCACTTT. The encoded protein is CASSYSAGVYNSPLHF.